This entry lists 25 T cell receptor beta chains sequenced from one sample in a study of regulatory T cells in long-lasting Graves disease. Time point in this sample: persistent/refractory GD, antithyroid drugs over 5 years with positive TRAb. Generation of the TCR library employed RNA extracted from PBMCs. iRepertoire HTBI primers and Arm-PCR of CDR3 regions built TCR beta libraries. Using its own MiXCR run on the multiplex PCR reads, TCRdb lists one record per CDR3 protein. The table includes fewer than 450,000 distinct CDR3 sequences, about 20% detected once. Sample: peripheral blood mononuclear cells (PBMCs), taken when the disease was refractory, from a patient treated with antithyroid drugs. The source of these receptors is a female donor with Graves disease.

There are many counts of this clonotype. The genes are TRBV15 and TRBJ1-2; TRBD1 might be the D (5 bases). The germline V and J ends were trimmed by 0 bases and 3 bases, with 20 bases remaining between them. The germline V gene has CDR1 LNHNV and CDR2 YYDKDF (reference sequence). The CDR3 sequence is 18 residues long. The CDR3 nucleotides read TGTGCCACCAGCAGAGATATGGGCGTGGGACCGTACGACTATGGCTACACCTTC. Encoded protein: CATSRDMGVGPYDYGYTF.

This clonotype was picked up many times. The V call is TRBV28, the J call TRBJ1-2, with D maybe TRBD1 (6 bases). CDR1 is MDHEN and CDR2 is SYDVKM in the germline V gene. V was pared by 6 bases and J by 0 bases, with 14 bases between. This CDR3 comprises 15 residues. CDR3 loop: CASSDPWTANYGYTF. CDR3 coding DNA: TGTGCCAGCAGCGACCCCTGGACAGCTAACTATGGCTACACCTTC.

This clonotype came up a few times. The chain couples TRBV19 to TRBJ1-1; D might be TRBD1 (5 bases). Per germline, CDR1 LNHDA and CDR2 SQIVND (reference sequence). V lost 8 bases, J lost 4 bases, and 14 bases lay in between. The CDR3 is 13 amino acids. The CDR3 nucleotides read TGTGCCAGTTCTCAGGGATCAGGCACTGAAGCTTTCTTT. It is translated as CASSQGSGTEAFF.

This clonotype was counted only a few times. This chain links TRBV5-1 with TRBJ2-2; TRBD2 aligns across 8 bases. Germline loops: CDR1 SGHRS, CDR2 YFSETQ. V trimming: 4 bases; J trimming: 4 bases; junction bases outside the gene matches: 6. CDR3 size: 15 residues. The CDR3 nucleotides read TGCGCCAGCAGCCGCAGTAGCGGGGCCACCGGGGAGCTGTTTTTT. Its translation: CASSRSSGATGELFF.

The rearrangement joins TRBV7-3 to TRBJ2-3; D unclear. The CDR3 contains 14 residues. Germline CDR1 is SGHTA and CDR2 is FQGTGA. V lost 1 base to trimming and J lost 3 bases, with 8 bases between them. This CDR3 is CASSLSHPTDTQYF. CDR3 nucleotides: TGTGCCAGCAGCTTAAGTCACCCAACAGATACGCAGTATTTT.

Details on this clonotype: The limits of the CDR3 on the DNA are not certain, so only TCRdb's listed CDR3 is given. V and J are TRBV6-2 or TRBV6-3 and TRBJ2-6; the table names TRBD1, a call not compared with the DNA. From its first to its last residue, the CDR3 has 18 amino acids. CDR1 and CDR2 from the germline V gene are MNHEY and SVGEGT. The CDR3 protein is CASSFFFGQKYGANVLTF.

The V call is TRBV7-9, the J call TRBJ2-3; 8 bases are shared with TRBD2. The CDR3 has 16 amino acids. The V gene's germline CDR1 is SEHNR and CDR2 FQNEAQ (reference sequence). Trimming removed 3 bases from V and 5 bases from J; junction bases left unmatched: 10. CDR3 sequence reads: CASSFPRAGAQDTQYF. CDR3 in DNA: TGTGCCAGCAGCTTCCCTAGAGCGGGAGCTCAAGATACGCAGTATTTT.

This chain links TRBV27 with TRBJ2-1, with a possible D match to TRBD2 (7 bases). V lost 8 bases, J lost 8 bases, and 31 bases lay in between. The CDR3 length is 18 residues. The V gene's germline CDR1 is MNHEY and CDR2 SMNVEV (reference sequence). The CDR3 reads CASGGQLELGGGRHEQFF. The CDR3 bases are TGTGCCAGCGGGGGACAATTGGAACTAGGGGGAGGGCGCCATGAGCAGTTCTTC.

This clonotype was seen only a few times. The DNA of the CDR3 is TGCAGCGTGGCTAAAAGCGGGAGTTCCAACGAGCAGTACTTC. It codes for CSVAKSGSSNEQYF. The chain recombines TRBV29-1 with TRBJ2-7; TRBD2 matches 8 bases. The germline CDR1 and CDR2 sequences are SQVTM and ANQGSEA. The CDR3 consists of 14 residues. The J segment lost 5 bases and the V segment lost 6 bases, leaving 12 bases of the junction unmatched.

This clonotype has at least ten counts. The V gene is TRBV19, the J gene TRBJ1-2; D is unresolved. Trimming cost V 1 base and J 5 bases, with 2 bases left between them. The CDR3 runs to 11 residues. Germline-derived CDR1 and CDR2 are LNHDA and SQIVND (reference sequence). In DNA form, the CDR3 reads TGTGCCAGTAGTATAGCGTATGGCTACACCTTC. It translates to CASSIAYGYTF. Combining the CDR3 with reference TRBV19 and TRBJ1-2 gives the whole variable domain DGGITQSPKYLFRKEGQNVTLSCEQNLNHDAMYWYRQDPGQGLRLIYYSQIVNDFQKGDIAEGYSVSREKKESFPLTVTSAQKNPTAFYLCASSIAYGYTFGSGTRLTVV.

Comments on this clonotype: Relative to the germline gene, one junction end is altered; a read error may explain this. The chain uses TRBV15 and TRBJ1-5, with 7 bases aligning to TRBD1. The CDR3 sequence is 19 residues long. CDR1 is LNHNV, CDR2 YYDKDF, per germline (reference sequence). The CDR3 DNA is TGTACCACCAGCAGAGATCAGGGGGGCGACAGGTGGAGCAATCAGCCCCAGCATTTT. Translation: CTTSRDQGGDRWSNQPQHF. Complete variable domain (other parts from reference TRBV15 and TRBJ1-5): DAMVIQNPRYQVTQFGKPVTLSCSQTLNHNVMYWYQQKSSQAPKLLFHYYDKDFNNEADTPDNFQSRRPNTSFCFLDIRSPGLGDTAMYLCTTSRDQGGDRWSNQPQHFGDGTRLSIL.

The sample holds many counts of this clonotype. V and J are TRBV24-1 and TRBJ2-5; TRBD2 matches at 12 bases. In germline, CDR1 is KGHDR, CDR2 SFDVKD. The CDR3 spans 15 residues. J was trimmed by 0 bases and V by 5 bases; bases with no gene match: 0. CDR3 residues: CATSGTSGNQETQYF. DNA of the CDR3: TGTGCCACCAGTGGGACTAGCGGGAACCAAGAGACCCAGTACTTC.

The chain employs TRBV20-1 and TRBJ2-7; D might be TRBD1 or TRBD2, each matching 5 bases. Per germline, CDR1 DFQATT and CDR2 SNEGSKA (reference sequence). V was shortened by 4 bases and J by 7 bases, with 17 bases between the two germline ends. CDR3 length: 13 amino acids. The CDR3 region has the DNA TGCAGTGCTACCGGGACCCCCGTGTTGGAGCAGTACTTC. Amino acid sequence: CSATGTPVLEQYF.

The chain uses TRBV6-5 and TRBJ1-5; no firm D call. V was shortened by 2 bases and J by 9 bases, with 5 bases between the two germline ends. CDR1 MNHEY and CDR2 SVGAGI come from the germline V gene. This CDR3 comprises 11 residues. Here the CDR3 reads CASSYPGPQHF. CDR3 nucleotide sequence: TGTGCCAGCAGTTACCCGGGGCCCCAGCATTTT.

This clonotype appeared many times. This sequence joins TRBV7-9 and TRBJ1-2; TRBD1 is a possible D gene (5 bases). The V and J ends lost 6 bases and 2 bases respectively, with 13 bases between them. The CDR3 extends over 14 amino acids. The V gene's germline CDR1 is SEHNR and CDR2 FQNEAQ (reference sequence). The CDR3 DNA reads TGTGCCAGCAGTGAGTGGACATCCAACTATGGCTACACCTTC. It specifies CASSEWTSNYGYTF.

Comments on this clonotype: A clone one base away is much larger, so this may be a read error. The chain uses TRBV6-9 and TRBJ2-5; D is perhaps TRBD1 or TRBD2 (5 bases each). Germline assignment: CDR1 MNHGY and CDR2 SVAAGI. This CDR3 is 14 amino acids long. Trimming removed 3 bases from V and 5 bases from J, with 13 bases in between. The CDR3 bases are TGTGCCAGCAGTTACTCCGGGGCGACGGAGACCCAGTACTTC. This translates into CASSYSGATETQYF.

The genes are TRBV6-1 and TRBJ2-7; D remains ambiguous. Germline lookup yields CDR1 MNHNS and CDR2 SASEGT. The CDR3 contains 11 residues. Trimming pared 7 bases from V and 6 bases from J, leaving 10 bases between. This chain's CDR3 is CASKRSREQYF. CDR3 DNA sequence: TGTGCCAGCAAGCGAAGTCGCGAGCAGTACTTC.

This clonotype was counted ten times or more. The chain combines TRBV29-1 with TRBJ1-2; 8 bases are a match to TRBD1. Unmatched junction bases numbered 1, after V lost 2 bases and J lost 2 bases. The CDR3 spans 13 residues. Germline values: CDR1 SQVTM, CDR2 ANQGSEA. This CDR3 is CSVENRGNYGYTF. CDR3 nucleotides: TGCAGCGTTGAAAACAGGGGGAACTATGGCTACACCTTC.

The V and J genes are TRBV9 and TRBJ2-7; TRBD2 agrees at 9 bases. V lost 4 bases and J lost 5; bases outside the gene matches: 7. Germline CDR1 and CDR2: SGDLS and YYNGEE. This CDR3 has 14 amino acids. In DNA form, the CDR3 reads TGTGCCAGCAGCCCCTCCGGGACTAGCAACGAGCAGTACTTC. It yields the protein CASSPSGTSNEQYF.

Ten or more counts support this clonotype. The chain links TRBV2 to TRBJ2-2; the D gene is possibly TRBD2 (6 bases). This CDR3 has 13 residues. The V gene lost 8 bases and the J gene lost 4 bases, with 11 bases spanning the gap. From germline, CDR1 is SNHLY and CDR2 FYNNEI. The CDR3 loop is CASLAASTGELFF. CDR3 nucleotide sequence: TGTGCCAGCTTAGCGGCTTCCACCGGGGAGCTGTTTTTT.

This clonotype came up a few times. The rearrangement uses TRBV19 and TRBJ2-2; 9 nucleotides agree with TRBD1. CDR1 and CDR2 (germline): LNHDA, SQIVND (reference sequence). V trimming: 10 bases; J trimming: 5 bases; junction bases outside the gene matches: 8. The CDR3 covers 14 residues. In DNA, the CDR3 is TGTGCCATCCAAGGGACAGGGAGGACCGGGGAGCTGTTTTTT. Translation: CAIQGTGRTGELFF.

This rearrangement joins TRBV20-1 to TRBJ1-2; D not resolved. Germline values: CDR1 DFQATT, CDR2 SNEGSKA (reference sequence). Deletions cut 7 bases from V and 2 bases from J, with 11 bases between. This CDR3 is built from 12 residues. The CDR3 here is CSVRKTNYGYTF. CDR3 in DNA: TGCAGTGTCAGGAAGACAAACTATGGCTACACCTTC.

This clonotype was observed a few times. V is TRBV30 and J is TRBJ1-3, with 9 nucleotides matching TRBD1. CDR3 length: 14 residues. Per the germline V gene, CDR1 is GTSNPN and CDR2 is SVGIG (reference sequence). Unmatched junction bases numbered 3, after V lost 4 bases and J lost 2 bases. The CDR3 nucleotides are TGTGCCTGGAACACAGGGGGCCCTGGAAACACCATATATTTT. Encoded protein: CAWNTGGPGNTIYF.

This clonotype was observed many times. V and J are TRBV7-2 and TRBJ2-7, with a possible D match to TRBD1 (5 bases). With 4 bases removed from V and 6 bases from J, the gap between germline ends came to 7 bases. The CDR3 runs to 11 residues. Looked up from germline, CDR1 is SGHTA and CDR2 is FQGNSA. The CDR3 nucleotides read TGTGCCAGCAGCTCCCAGGGCGAGCAGTACTTC. Its protein product is CASSSQGEQYF.

The CDR3 bases are TGTGCCAGCAGACGGAGGGGGGAAACCCAGTACTTC. Translating gives CASRRRGETQYF. The chain has TRBV27 and TRBJ2-5, with D perhaps given as TRBD1 or TRBD2 (6 bases each). Looked up from germline, CDR1 is MNHEY and CDR2 is SMNVEV (reference sequence). The CDR3 has 12 residues. V was pared by 6 bases and J by 8 bases, with 13 bases between.